This T cell receptor (beta chain) derives from a study of T-cell memory formation after mild COVID-19. Study-wide context: The study found TCR clusters largely donor specific.

The CDR3 loop spans 15 amino acids. V lost 7 bases and J 2 bases, leaving 15 bases between the germline ends. CDR1 is MGHRA, CDR2 YSYEKL, per germline. Each CDR3 protein is one row after TCRdb ran MiXCR on the 5' RACE reads. The sample yields fewer than 650,000 distinct CDR3 sequences, approximately 15% seen once. Study-level findings and limits: Second-wave clones peaking on day 37 lacked confirmed SARS-CoV-2 specificity.

In its sample, this clonotype was seen a few times. Its antigen remains unknown. The sequence was obtained from an adult woman who had mild COVID-19 (a few samples of this study predate the infection). Cell type and time point are not known. Sample: PBMCs or a T cell subset sorted from them (not recorded which). The chain couples TRBV4-1 to TRBJ1-3; D unclear. This CDR3 reads CASTLTLAAGNTIYF. In DNA, the CDR3 is TGCGCCAGCACCCTTACCTTGGCGGCTGGAAACACCATATATTTT.